The 13 T cell receptor beta chains presented below share a single source sample, sequenced in a study of T cell repertoires in cytomegalovirus infection. No antigen has been identified for these receptors. TCRdb recomputed calls from the reads with MiXCR, one row per CDR3 protein. Counted here are 55,000 to 85,000 distinct CDR3 sequences, approximately 22% occurring once; the ten biggest clones make up about 66%. Sample: CD8+ T cells from cultured PBMCs, taken from culture after CMV antigen stimulation. Receptors originate from a human donor in good health (CMV status not recorded). Some clones in this sample may be carry-over from other donors' samples.

This clonotype was seen a handful of times. The rearrangement joins TRBV27 to TRBJ1-5; 9 nucleotides agree with TRBD1. Germline trimming cut 5 bases from V and 6 bases from J; bases unmatched to any gene: 11. Germline CDR1 and CDR2: MNHEY and SMNVEV (reference sequence). The CDR3 contains 16 residues. For the CDR3, the DNA is TGTGCCAGCAGTGCCTCCGGGACAGGGATTGGTCAGCCCCAGCATTTT. It translates to CASSASGTGIGQPQHF.

This clonotype occurred a few times. The chain carries TRBV7-9 and TRBJ2-2; 10 nucleotides agree with TRBD2. The ends lost 0 bases at V and 7 bases at J; junction bases unmatched: 5. Germline V gene data show CDR1 as SEHNR and CDR2 as FQNEAQ (reference sequence). This CDR3 has 16 residues. The CDR3 protein is CASSLAQRGGVGELFF. CDR3 nucleotides: TGTGCCAGCAGCTTAGCCCAGCGGGGGGGCGTCGGGGAGCTGTTTTTT.

CDR3 in DNA: TGTGCCAGCAGCTTGGCTCCCAGCCCAATATTGAACACTGAAGCTTTCTTT. It translates to CASSLAPSPILNTEAFF. The chain links TRBV5-5 to TRBJ1-1; D call uncertain. CDR3 length equals 17 residues. Between the trimmed V and J ends, which lost 0 bases and 0 bases, there was a span of 15 bases. CDR1 and CDR2 (germline): SGHKS, YYEKEE (reference sequence).

This clonotype was observed a handful of times. This chain uses TRBV23-1 with TRBJ2-1; 7 nucleotides match TRBD1. TRBV23-1 is assigned to the ORF class and has an uncertain function. CDR3 length equals 15 residues. The trim removed 4 bases at V and 1 base at J, leaving 4 bases unmatched. DNA of the CDR3: TGCGCCAGCAGTCCTCAGGGGGAATCCTACAATGAGCAGTTCTTC. It specifies CASSPQGESYNEQFF.

This clonotype has only a few counts. V gene TRBV7-8 combines with J gene TRBJ1-5, with D possibly being TRBD1 (5 bases). Germline V lookup: CDR1 SGHVS, CDR2 FQNEAQ. V lost 4 bases and J 3 bases, leaving 16 bases between the germline ends. There are 16 residues in the CDR3. In DNA form, the CDR3 reads TGTGCCAGCAGCTCGACGGGGGGTATTTACAATCAGCCCCAGCATTTT. Protein: CASSSTGGIYNQPQHF.

The rearrangement uses TRBV7-9 and TRBJ2-3; D unclear. CDR1 and CDR2 (germline): SEHNR, FQNEAQ (reference sequence). V lost 5 bases, J lost 0 bases, and 9 bases lay in between. The CDR3 covers 14 residues. The CDR3 bases are TGTGCCAGCAGCGTATTGGACAGCACAGATACGCAGTATTTT. Its translation is CASSVLDSTDTQYF.

This clonotype counts as medium-sized. J is TRBJ2-7 and V is TRBV5-6; TRBD1 agrees at 8 bases. The CDR3 consists of 15 residues. With 3 bases clipped from V and 4 bases from J, the junction kept 9 bases outside the gene matches. The germline V gene has CDR1 SGHDT and CDR2 YYEEEE. CDR3 sequence (DNA): TGTGCCAGCAGCTCCCTTTGGACAGGGCAATACGAGCAGTACTTC. This encodes CASSSLWTGQYEQYF.

The gene calls are TRBV6-4 and TRBJ2-3, with D perhaps given as TRBD1 or TRBD2 (5 bases each). The germline gives CDR1 MRHNA, CDR2 SNTAGT. The V end lost 2 bases, the J end lost 0 bases, and 6 bases lay between the germline ends. CDR3 size: 14 residues. CDR3 amino acids: CASSDRGSTDTQYF. Here the CDR3 DNA reads TGTGCCAGCAGTGACCGGGGCAGCACAGATACGCAGTATTTT.

The chain uses TRBV7-9 and TRBJ2-7; D may be TRBD1 or TRBD2 (7 bases each). The CDR3 consists of 13 residues. The V gene's germline CDR1 is SEHNR and CDR2 FQNEAQ (reference sequence). Trimming shortened V by 5 bases and J by 5 bases, and 13 bases separated the two germline ends. The CDR3 nucleotides read TGTGCCAGCAGCCCAGGGGGGGTCCACGAGCAGTACTTC. It specifies CASSPGGVHEQYF.

The J gene is TRBJ1-1, the V gene TRBV11-2; TRBD1 matches at 8 bases. V gave up 5 bases and J gave up 7 bases; unmatched junction bases: 9. The CDR3 runs 14 residues. Germline-derived CDR1 and CDR2 are SGHAT and FQNNGV. CDR3: CASSRTGNHNEAFF. DNA for the CDR3: TGTGCCAGCAGCCGGACAGGGAATCATAATGAAGCTTTCTTT. The full variable domain, completed using reference TRBV11-2 and TRBJ1-1, is EAGVAQSPRYKIIEKRQSVAFWCNPISGHATLYWYQQILGQGPKLLIQFQNNGVVDDSQLPKDRFSAERLKGVDSTLKIQPAKLEDSAVYLCASSRTGNHNEAFFGQGTRLTVV.

This clonotype was observed a few times. V gene TRBV12-3 or TRBV12-4 combines with J gene TRBJ1-5; D remains unclear. Trimming removed 0 bases from V and 3 bases from J, with 12 bases in between. The CDR3 has 16 residues. The CDR3 here is CASSLAAHTFNQPQHF. CDR3 nucleotides: TGTGCCAGCAGTTTAGCGGCGCACACGTTCAATCAGCCCCAGCATTTT.

The rearrangement joins TRBV11-1 to TRBJ2-3; 8 bases are shared with TRBD1. Trimming cost V 6 bases and J 1 base; bases outside gene matches: 18. This CDR3 comprises 19 residues. Looked up from germline, CDR1 is SGHAT and CDR2 is FQDESV (reference sequence). The CDR3 nucleotides are TGTGCCAGCAGGGACAGGGACGTCGTCCCCCCTATTCGCACAGATACGCAGTATTTT. Its protein is CASRDRDVVPPIRTDTQYF.

This clonotype was seen more than once but under ten times. The chain combines TRBV7-2 with TRBJ1-5; TRBD1 agrees at 10 bases. The CDR3 totals 17 residues. Germline V gives CDR1 SGHTA, CDR2 FQGNSA. V was clipped by 1 base and J by 8 bases; unmatched bases: 11. CDR3 amino acids: CASSLGERTGGYEPQHF. The CDR3 DNA sequence: TGTGCCAGCAGCTTAGGGGAGAGGACAGGGGGTTATGAGCCCCAGCATTTT.